The TCR beta chain described here comes from a study of CD8 T cells in Susac syndrome. The authors sequenced TCR beta from blood CD8+ and CD4+ T cells. The authors negatively isolated CD8+ and CD4+ T cells and FACS-enriched TEMRA cells. In the case of this clonotype: Antigen specificity is unknown.

Random hexamers primed reverse transcription of 0.5 to 1 ug RNA. Across 54 Vbeta and 13 Jbeta, immunoSEQ multiplex PCR amplified TCR beta CDR3. One entry per CDR3 protein, called by TCRdb with MiXCR from the immunoSEQ multiplex PCR reads. The repertoire holds around 280,000 distinct CDR3 sequences, with about 85% as singletons. Germline lookup yields CDR1 SGHVS and CDR2 FQNEAQ. The trim removed 5 bases at V and 7 bases at J, leaving 13 bases unmatched. The CDR3 is 17 residues long. Study outcomes and limitations: As the study acknowledged, the number of individuals in its TCR sequencing and HLA analysis was relatively small.

The sequence was collected from a human donor with multiple sclerosis. The sequencing sample was made of CD8+ T cells from PBMCs. The rearrangement links TRBV7-8 to TRBJ2-1, with 11 bases aligning to TRBD2. DNA of the CDR3: TGTGCCAGCAGCCCAAAACTAGCGGGGGCCGGTGAGAATGAGCAGTTCTTC. Translating gives CASSPKLAGAGENEQFF.